The T cell receptor (beta chain) under discussion was sequenced for a study of blood T cells in healthy people across ages. About this clonotype: Its antigen remains unidentified.

The use of a sample-barcoded 5' primer and a J-beta primer mix characterized a second PCR of roughly 7 to 11 cycles. Each cDNA molecule carried a tag from a template-switch adaptor that contained 12 random nucleotides. TCRdb processed the 5' RACE reads anew with MiXCR; each CDR3 protein has one entry. The top ten clones hold 5.5% to 8% of a sample with around 1.5 million distinct CDR3 sequences, 45% to 70% of them seen once. V was cut by 2 bases and J by 8 bases, with 15 bases left in between. The CDR3 has 14 amino acids. The germline V gene encodes CDR1 LGHDT and CDR2 YNNKEL (reference sequence). Study-level results: It was held that the diversity estimates obtained from one million T cells were underestimates.

The sequencing sample was made of blood. The sequence was obtained from a man younger than 35 in good health. The V call is TRBV3-1, the J call TRBJ1-2; D gene uncertain. The CDR3 reads CASSQRVDLGGYTF. CDR3 sequence (DNA): TGTGCCAGCAGCCAAAGGGTAGATCTGGGAGGCTACACCTTC.